This TCR beta chain was recorded in a study of blood T cell repertoires in COVID-19 (dated by TCRdb to 2020 to 2021). Notes on the research overall: The collaborator samples originated in the United States, Italy and Spain and spanned the acute and convalescent phases of COVID-19. The dataset comprised deeply sampled blood TCRbeta repertoires from subjects exposed to, actively infected with, or recovered from COVID-19. Nearly every sample came with metadata listing a de-identified subject ID, COVID-19 status, age in years and sex. Where available, HLA class I and class II types were obtained from metadata supplied by the sample provider rather than from assay-based typing. The samples were drawn from two sources: the first 160 participants of the ongoing ImmuneRACE study, and 1,200 or so subjects contributed by 6 global collaborators. The material from the prospective study consisted of cDNA or gDNA derived from T cells, B-cell-depleted T cells, or PBMCs. The repertoires were made available in a free public database intended to serve as a resource for research on the immune response to SARS-CoV-2.

On the study overall, not on this receptor specifically: Clinical and demographic metadata were provided uncurated, with the amount varying by source and participant.

Between the V and J ends, shortened by 4 bases and 5 bases respectively, the junction contains 13 bases. Looking up the germline V gene (reference sequence) yields CDR1 SGHNT and CDR2 YYREEE. Reading from cysteine to phenylalanine, the CDR3 counts 15 amino acids. This entry keeps only the CDR3 DNA: 45 bases, framed from base 1. With regard to this clone: Its antigen is currently not known. No base qualities exist here, and no much larger clone lies one base off it.

TCRbeta CDR3 regions were amplified from genomic DNA by means of the immunoSEQ Assay, a bias-controlled multiplex PCR. The original pipeline was this. Within the assay, amplification of reference gene primers was used to estimate how many nucleated cells each sample contained. To quantify the absolute abundance of each unique TCRbeta CDR3 rearrangement, sequence reads were collapsed and filtered. For each sample, productive Simpson clonality was calculated by taking the square root of Simpson's diversity index across productive rearrangements. TCRdb provides this immuneACCESS table in a form limited to in-frame rearrangements. Some clones are lacking; in checked studies, under half of them reflect an unresolved V gene, and why the rest are absent is not known. V and J calls and clone size are as listed in that table; D and trimming were resolved from the DNA. In all, the sample holds roughly 700,000 clones, and 85% to 90% of those were seen once. The ten top clones hold 0.2% to 0.3% of the sample.

Whole blood was collected in K2EDTA tubes by collaborating institutions according to the institutions' own protocols. For TCRbeta analysis, collaborator samples were shipped as frozen whole blood, as isolated PBMCs, or as DNA extracted from either sample type. The sequencing input was peripheral blood. Recombination connected TRBV5-4 to TRBJ1-6; TRBD1 is possibly the D segment (5 matching bases). This sequence was found in a young woman with acute or convalescent COVID-19. The CDR3 is CASSGGGGDNSPLHF. In nucleotide form, the sequence is TGTGCCAGCAGCGGGGGTGGAGGGGATAATTCACCCCTCCACTTT.